A single T cell receptor (beta chain) is shown here with its context. The sample is drawn from a study of T cell changes during pregnancy in multiple sclerosis. Looked up from germline, CDR1 is KGHSH and CDR2 is LQKENI. CDR3 length: 16 residues. J lost 5 bases, V lost 3 bases, and 11 bases had no gene match. Sequencing was performed with immunoSEQ multiplex PCR; in TCRdb, only in-frame clones are kept and a portion is missing. In the table there are fewer than 100,000 clones, around nine tenths of which are singletons. This receptor was obtained from a female donor with multiple sclerosis, enrolled in a pregnancy study. The specimen comprised peripheral blood, sampled before pregnancy. The chain has TRBV18 and TRBJ2-7; 9 bases agree with TRBD1. The CDR3 coding sequence is TGTGCCAGCTCACCGAACACAGGGGGCAATTTCAACGAGCAGTACTTC. Translation gives CASSPNTGGNFNEQYF.